The 27 T cell receptor beta chains in this list originate from one sample, sequenced in a study of shared clonotypes between healthy human individuals. Only in-frame clones appear in the TCRdb table, and some are missing; sequencing was by immunoSEQ multiplex PCR. The repertoire consists of approximately 2,000,000 clones, with 93% occurring once and the leading ten covering 1.5% to 2%. As defined, naive CD8 cells were CD45RO-negative and positively selected for CCR7, with terminally differentiated effector memory CD45RA+ cells excluded. Sequences were obtained from naive CD8+ T cells from PBMCs. Receptors originate from a man between 18 and 35 years old in good health. Some clones in this sample may be carry-over from other donors' samples.

The rearrangement joins TRBV7-6 to TRBJ2-7; 10 bases align to TRBD2. Germline V lookup: CDR1 SGHVS, CDR2 FNYEAQ. The CDR3 contains 15 residues. After removal of 2 bases from V and 6 bases from J, the junction contained 7 bases not matched to a gene. CDR3 coding DNA: TGTGCCAGCAGCTTATCAGCGGGAGGGCCTGTCGAGCAGTACTTC. Residues: CASSLSAGGPVEQYF.

The chain couples TRBV5-4 to TRBJ2-5; unclear D gene. Trimming shortened V by 5 bases and J by 1 base, and 12 bases separated the two germline ends. The CDR3 has 14 residues. Germline V gene sequence: CDR1 SGHNT, CDR2 YYREEE (reference sequence). The CDR3 sequence is CASRSWAFQETQYF. CDR3 sequence (DNA): TGTGCCAGCAGATCCTGGGCCTTCCAAGAGACCCAGTACTTC.

The V and J genes are TRBV7-2 and TRBJ2-2; TRBD2 is a possible D gene (6 bases). CDR1 and CDR2 (germline): SGHTA, FQGNSA. This CDR3 has 14 amino acids. The V end lost 6 bases, the J end lost 2 bases, and 10 bases lay between the germline ends. CDR3 in amino acids: CASRGRENTGELFF. In DNA, the CDR3 is TGTGCCAGCAGAGGGCGGGAAAACACCGGGGAGCTGTTTTTT.

A few counts support this clone. The CDR3 coding sequence is TGTGCCAGCAGCTTAGCGTTCGTAGGCTATGGCTACACCTTC. Its translation: CASSLAFVGYGYTF. The genes are TRBV7-9 and TRBJ1-2, with D unclear. The V end lost 0 bases, the J end lost 4 bases, and 9 bases lay between the germline ends. CDR1 and CDR2 from the germline V gene are SEHNR and FQNEAQ (reference sequence). There are 14 residues in the CDR3.

A remark on this clone: This sample includes further DNA sequences coding for the same CDR3. The CDR3 sequence is CASSYRVRTEAFF. DNA of the CDR3: TGTGCCAGCAGTTACAGGGTTCGCACTGAAGCTTTCTTT. This chain uses TRBV27 with TRBJ1-1, with D maybe TRBD1 (6 bases). CDR1 and CDR2 (germline): MNHEY, SMNVEV (reference sequence). The CDR3 covers 13 residues. Trimming took 4 bases from V and 4 from J, leaving 10 bases between them.

This clone was detected once. The rearrangement joins TRBV6-4 to TRBJ2-2; D is ambiguous. Germline V gene sequence: CDR1 MRHNA, CDR2 SNTAGT. CDR3 length equals 16 residues. V lost 0 bases and J lost 6, with 14 bases in between. The CDR3, as DNA: TGTGCCAGCAGTGACTCGATTTATCATTCCCCCGGGGAGCTGTTTTTT. Its protein is CASSDSIYHSPGELFF.

Concerning this clone: This sample includes further DNA sequences coding for the same CDR3. CDR3 loop: CASSLDTTDTQYF. The DNA of the CDR3 is TGTGCCAGCAGCTTGGACACAACAGATACGCAGTATTTT. The chain uses TRBV11-2 and TRBJ2-3, with D tentatively TRBD1 (5 bases). This CDR3 is 13 amino acids long. Looked up from germline, CDR1 is SGHAT and CDR2 is FQNNGV. Trimming removed 3 bases at V and 3 bases at J, with 7 bases between.

This chain connects TRBV27 to TRBJ2-7, with 8 positions matching TRBD1. The CDR3 consists of 15 residues. CDR1 is MNHEY, CDR2 SMNVEV, per germline (reference sequence). The ends lost 5 bases at V and 3 bases at J; junction bases unmatched: 9. CDR3 DNA sequence: TGTGCCAGCAGTGCCCGGACAGGGCTGGTCTACGAGCAGTACTTC. This encodes CASSARTGLVYEQYF.

A single count supports this clone. The gene calls are TRBV4-3 and TRBJ2-2; TRBD2 agrees at 7 bases. The CDR3 contains 17 residues. CDR1 is LGHNA, CDR2 YSLEER, per germline. V was pared by 0 bases and J by 4 bases, with 8 bases of the junction left unmatched. CDR3 residues: CASSQEWAGEVTGELFF. For the CDR3, the DNA is TGCGCCAGCAGCCAAGAATGGGCGGGAGAGGTCACCGGGGAGCTGTTTTTT.

J is TRBJ2-3 and V is TRBV7-2; 14 nucleotides line up with TRBD2. V lost 8 bases and J lost 4; bases outside the gene matches: 5. This CDR3 comprises 15 residues. Germline lookup yields CDR1 SGHTA and CDR2 FQGNSA. CDR3 region: CASGTSGSRADTQYF. The CDR3 coding sequence is TGTGCCAGCGGGACTAGCGGGAGCAGAGCAGATACGCAGTATTTT.

This clone was counted a single time. This sequence joins TRBV5-6 and TRBJ2-7; D gene uncertain. Per the germline V gene, CDR1 is SGHDT and CDR2 is YYEEEE. V lost 0 bases and J 3 bases, leaving 7 bases between the germline ends. The CDR3 runs 13 residues. The CDR3 DNA reads TGTGCCAGCAGCTTGGAGCACCACTACGAGCAGTACTTC. It translates to CASSLEHHYEQYF.

The V and J genes are TRBV2 and TRBJ2-1, with 9 nucleotides matching TRBD2. The CDR3 has 15 residues. The germline V gene encodes CDR1 SNHLY and CDR2 FYNNEI. V lost 1 base and J lost 9; bases outside the gene matches: 7. The CDR3 DNA follows: TGTGCCAGCAGTGAAGGGCTAGCGGGATGGGGTGAGCAGTTCTTC. Translating it yields CASSEGLAGWGEQFF. The full variable domain, its missing parts supplied by reference TRBV2 and TRBJ2-1, is EPEVTQTPSHQVTQMGQEVILRCVPISNHLYFYWYRQILGQKVEFLVSFYNNEISEKSEIFDDQFSVERPDGSNFTLKIRSTKLEDSAMYFCASSEGLAGWGEQFFGPGTRLTVL.

The genes are TRBV5-1 and TRBJ1-5, with D perhaps TRBD1 (5 bases). Germline CDR1 is SGHRS and CDR2 is YFSETQ. V was cut by 1 base and J by 0 bases, with 17 bases left in between. This CDR3 has 18 residues. This CDR3 is CASSLYHDRSYSNQPQHF. CDR3 in DNA: TGCGCCAGCAGCTTGTACCACGACAGAAGCTATAGCAATCAGCCCCAGCATTTT.

Concerning this clone itself: Other DNA sequences of this sample code for an identical CDR3. The CDR3 protein is CASSLRRPYEQYF. CDR3 sequence (DNA): TGTGCCAGCAGTCTTAGACGCCCCTACGAGCAGTACTTC. V is TRBV27 and J is TRBJ2-7; D not resolved. With 5 bases removed from V and 2 bases from J, the gap between germline ends came to 10 bases. The CDR3 sequence is 13 residues long. The germline CDR1 and CDR2 sequences are MNHEY and SMNVEV (reference sequence).

The chain has TRBV7-2 and TRBJ1-5; 8 bases are a match to TRBD1. V shed 4 bases, J shed 9 bases, and the junction held 11 bases outside the gene matches. The germline CDR1 and CDR2 sequences are SGHTA and FQGNSA. The CDR3 totals 15 residues. CDR3 in amino acids: CASSWAGQDGWPQHF. In DNA, the CDR3 is TGTGCCAGCAGCTGGGCGGGACAGGATGGATGGCCCCAGCATTTT.

V and J are TRBV27 and TRBJ1-1; D may be TRBD1 (5 bases). Between the trimmed V and J ends, which lost 5 bases and 3 bases, there was a span of 19 bases. Per the germline V gene, CDR1 is MNHEY and CDR2 is SMNVEV (reference sequence). The CDR3 sequence is 16 residues long. CDR3 DNA sequence: TGTGCCAGCAGTCCCAGGGACGGCTGGGGCTACACTGAAGCTTTCTTT. Translating it yields CASSPRDGWGYTEAFF.

The CDR3 nucleotides read TGTGCCAGCACTCCCGGCTTGAGAAGATTTCGGGAGCCGAATGAGCAGTTCTTC. Encoded protein: CASTPGLRRFREPNEQFF. J is TRBJ2-1 and V is TRBV27; tentative D call: TRBD2 (6 bases). CDR1 and CDR2 (germline): MNHEY, SMNVEV (reference sequence). There are 18 residues in the CDR3. The V gene lost 7 bases and the J gene lost 7 bases, with 29 bases spanning the gap.

This clone was counted once. This chain connects TRBV29-1 to TRBJ1-2, with a tentative D call TRBD1 (5 bases). Germline loops: CDR1 SQVTM, CDR2 ANQGSEA. This CDR3 has 14 amino acids. Trimming took 3 bases from V and 4 from J, leaving 15 bases between them. The DNA for the CDR3 is TGCAGCGTTGACGAGGGGCGAATGGTCTATGGCTACACCTTC. This gives the protein CSVDEGRMVYGYTF.

This clone has a handful of counts. This chain links TRBV9 with TRBJ1-1; D is possibly TRBD1 (5 bases). The CDR3 is made up of 14 amino acids. With 0 bases removed from V and 5 bases from J, the gap between germline ends came to 11 bases. Germline V CDR1 and CDR2: SGDLS, YYNGEE. The CDR3 coding sequence is TGTGCCAGCAGCGTAGTTGGGGACGGGACTGAAGCTTTCTTT. It codes for CASSVVGDGTEAFF.

This chain links TRBV7-9 with TRBJ2-1; D is perhaps TRBD2 (5 bases). CDR1 and CDR2 (germline): SEHNR, FQNEAQ (reference sequence). The CDR3 is made up of 18 amino acids. V lost 1 base and J lost 1, with 17 bases in between. This CDR3 reads CASSLEASMDLSYNEQFF. The CDR3 nucleotides read TGTGCCAGCAGCTTAGAAGCTAGCATGGACCTTTCCTACAATGAGCAGTTCTTC.

The chain recombines TRBV25-1 with TRBJ2-7; TRBD2 might be the D (6 bases). V was clipped by 6 bases and J by 2 bases, with 17 bases between them. The CDR3 consists of 15 residues. The germline V gene encodes CDR1 MGHDK and CDR2 SYGVNS. The CDR3 is CASRETGTGTYEQYF. CDR3 sequence (DNA): TGTGCCAGCAGAGAGACCGGGACTGGTACCTACGAGCAGTACTTC.

This chain joins TRBV7-9 and TRBJ2-5, with TRBD2 as a possible D gene (6 bases). Trimming stripped 6 bases from V and 1 base from J, with 12 bases between. This CDR3 is 14 amino acids long. Germline values: CDR1 SEHNR, CDR2 FQNEAQ (reference sequence). CDR3 protein: CASRPPGAQETQYF. The CDR3 DNA reads as TGTGCCAGCAGACCCCCGGGAGCCCAAGAGACCCAGTACTTC.

Of note for this clone: The sample contains more than one DNA sequence encoding this CDR3. V and J are TRBV27 and TRBJ2-7; 9 nucleotides align to TRBD1. The germline gives CDR1 MNHEY, CDR2 SMNVEV (reference sequence). This CDR3 is 15 amino acids long. V shed 6 bases, J shed 2 bases, and the junction held 8 bases outside the gene matches. CDR3 bases: TGTGCCAGCAGCCCGGGACAGGGAGGAACCTACGAGCAGTACTTC. Its protein product is CASSPGQGGTYEQYF.

This chain uses TRBV19 with TRBJ1-1; TRBD1 is a possible D gene (5 bases). Germline assignment: CDR1 LNHDA and CDR2 SQIVND (reference sequence). CDR3 size: 15 residues. Trimming took 3 bases from V and 0 from J, leaving 11 bases between them. CDR3 sequence: CASSIGGNMNTEAFF. The CDR3 region has the DNA TGTGCCAGTAGTATCGGGGGAAACATGAACACTGAAGCTTTCTTT.

V and J are TRBV15 and TRBJ1-5; D perhaps matches TRBD1 (6 bases). CDR3 length: 18 amino acids. Trimming removed 3 bases at V and 5 bases at J, with 23 bases between. Germline-derived CDR1 and CDR2 are LNHNV and YYDKDF (reference sequence). This chain's CDR3 is CATSRPLPFTGNYQPQHF. Here the CDR3 DNA reads TGTGCCACCAGCAGGCCCCTCCCTTTTACAGGGAACTATCAGCCCCAGCATTTT. The whole variable domain, filled in from reference TRBV15 and TRBJ1-5, reads DAMVIQNPRYQVTQFGKPVTLSCSQTLNHNVMYWYQQKSSQAPKLLFHYYDKDFNNEADTPDNFQSRRPNTSFCFLDIRSPGLGDTAMYLCATSRPLPFTGNYQPQHFGDGTRLSIL.

The CDR3 nucleotides are TGTGCCAGCAGCTTAGGGACAGGGCTCGACGAGCAGTACTTC. Its translation: CASSLGTGLDEQYF. The chain recombines TRBV7-8 with TRBJ2-7; 8 bases are a match to TRBD1. V lost 1 base, J lost 5 bases, and 4 bases stayed unmatched. Germline CDR1 is SGHVS and CDR2 is FQNEAQ. CDR3 length equals 14 residues.

About this clone: Other nucleotide sequences from this sample produce the same CDR3. This sequence joins TRBV9 and TRBJ2-1, with 10 bases fitting TRBD1. The CDR3 has 15 amino acids. Germline V lookup: CDR1 SGDLS, CDR2 YYNGEE. Germline trimming cut 2 bases from V and 5 bases from J; bases unmatched to any gene: 4. In nucleotides, the CDR3 is TGTGCCAGCAGCGTGGGACAGGGGCCTCACAATGAGCAGTTCTTC. Translating it yields CASSVGQGPHNEQFF.